Below, 23 T cell receptor beta chains from the same sample are listed, as sequenced in a study of resident and recirculating memory T cells in vitiligo. Profiling relied on immunoSEQ multiplex PCR, and the TCRdb table lists in-frame clones only, not all of them. The table has roughly 42,000 clones, around nine tenths seen once. The material sequenced was blood. Receptor source: a male donor with vitiligo.

The CDR3 DNA sequence: TGTGCCAGCAGCTCGAGGGGGAGTAGCTCCTACGAGCAGTACTTC. It is translated as CASSSRGSSSYEQYF. J is TRBJ2-7 and V is TRBV13; perhaps TRBD1 as D (6 bases). Germline CDR1 is PRHDT and CDR2 is FYEKMQ (reference sequence). Trimming left V 4 bases short and J 0 bases short, with 13 bases between. The CDR3 sequence is 15 residues long.

The chain uses TRBV6-1 and TRBJ1-4, with 7 bases matching TRBD1. Unmatched junction bases numbered 8, after V lost 2 bases and J lost 11 bases. The length of the CDR3 is 14 residues. Germline V gene sequence: CDR1 MNHNS, CDR2 SASEGT. CDR3 protein: CASSELDRRGKLFF. The DNA of the CDR3 is TGTGCCAGCAGTGAACTGGACAGGAGGGGGAAACTGTTTTTT.

The chain joins TRBV11-2 to TRBJ2-3; tentatively, D is TRBD1 or TRBD2 (5 bases each). V dropped 5 bases and J dropped 2 bases, with 14 bases sitting between them. The CDR3 has 15 amino acids. Germline V CDR1 and CDR2: SGHAT, FQNNGV. The CDR3 loop reads CASSLGSRVTDTQYF. CDR3 in DNA: TGTGCCAGCAGCCTAGGGAGCAGGGTCACAGATACGCAGTATTTT. The complete variable domain, with remaining parts taken from reference TRBV11-2 and TRBJ2-3, reads EAGVAQSPRYKIIEKRQSVAFWCNPISGHATLYWYQQILGQGPKLLIQFQNNGVVDDSQLPKDRFSAERLKGVDSTLKIQPAKLEDSAVYLCASSLGSRVTDTQYFGPGTRLTVL.

The CDR3 nucleotides are TGTGCCAGCAGTGAAGAAGACAAGGCTGGAAACACCATATATTTT. It yields the protein CASSEEDKAGNTIYF. The chain has TRBV2 and TRBJ1-3; D is uncertain. V was pared by 1 base and J by 2 bases, with 9 bases between. This CDR3 is built from 15 residues. Germline loops: CDR1 SNHLY, CDR2 FYNNEI.

The chain employs TRBV19 and TRBJ2-1; weak D call: TRBD2 (5 bases). The V end was cut by 11 bases, the J end by 6 bases, with 23 bases between. Germline assignment: CDR1 LNHDA and CDR2 SQIVND (reference sequence). This CDR3 has 15 amino acids. The CDR3: CAGSRSGASSNEQFF. The CDR3 region has the DNA TGTGCCGGTTCGAGGTCAGGTGCTAGCAGCAATGAGCAGTTCTTC.

The CDR3 sequence is CASKGGGDTEAFF. CDR3 nucleotides: TGTGCCAGCAAGGGAGGGGGGGACACTGAAGCTTTCTTT. The rearrangement joins TRBV6-6 to TRBJ1-1, with D possibly matching TRBD1 (6 bases). CDR1 and CDR2 (germline): MNHNY, SVGAGI (reference sequence). The germline V and J ends were trimmed by 7 bases and 3 bases, with 12 bases remaining between them. This CDR3 region has 13 residues.

This chain links TRBV11-3 with TRBJ2-1, with TRBD2 identical over 11 bases. The CDR3 is 14 residues long. Germline V gene lookup returns CDR1 SGHNT and CDR2 YENEEA. The ends lost 8 bases at V and 3 bases at J; junction bases unmatched: 3. CDR3 in amino acids: CASSGTSGYNEQFF. For the CDR3, the DNA is TGTGCCAGCTCCGGGACTAGCGGCTACAATGAGCAGTTCTTC.

In its sample, this clone was seen once. The chain links TRBV4-3 to TRBJ2-6, with unresolved D. There are 16 residues in the CDR3. Germline assignment: CDR1 LGHNA and CDR2 YSLEER. The germline V and J ends were trimmed by 2 bases and 2 bases, with 10 bases remaining between them. The CDR3 sequence is CASSQYTIPGANVLTF. CDR3 nucleotides: TGCGCCAGCAGCCAATATACAATACCTGGGGCCAACGTCCTGACTTTC.

This chain's CDR3 is CAWSAPRAGGRNEQFF. CDR3 DNA: TGTGCCTGGAGTGCTCCCCGAGCGGGGGGACGCAATGAGCAGTTCTTC. J is TRBJ2-1 and V is TRBV30; TRBD2 matches at 9 bases. In germline, CDR1 is GTSNPN, CDR2 SVGIG (reference sequence). Unmatched junction bases numbered 10, after V lost 1 base and J lost 6 bases. The length of the CDR3 is 16 residues.

The chain is built from TRBV21-1 and TRBJ1-2. TRBV21-1 is listed as a pseudogene. The CDR3 loop spans 16 amino acids. Here the CDR3 reads CASCPKVPERQLRYTF. In nucleotides, the CDR3 is TGTGCCAGCTGCCCGAAAGTCCCGGAGAGGCAGCTTCGCTACACCTTC.

This sequence joins TRBV5-4 and TRBJ2-3, with D unclear. Germline lookup yields CDR1 SGHNT and CDR2 YYREEE (reference sequence). V shed 2 bases and J shed 0 bases, with 10 bases lying between them. The CDR3 sequence is 15 residues long. CDR3 nucleotides: TGTGCCAGCAGCTTAGACACAACTAGCACAGATACGCAGTATTTT. This encodes CASSLDTTSTDTQYF. The variable domain in full, completed from reference TRBV5-4 and TRBJ2-3, reads ETGVTQSPTHLIKTRGQQVTLRCSSQSGHNTVSWYQQALGQGPQFIFQYYREEENGRGNFPPRFSGLQFPNYSSELNVNALELDDSALYLCASSLDTTSTDTQYFGPGTRLTVL.

This chain joins TRBV7-9 and TRBJ1-1; 7 nucleotides agree with TRBD1. CDR3 length: 14 residues. After removal of 5 bases from V and 5 bases from J, the junction contained 8 bases not matched to a gene. Germline loops: CDR1 SEHNR, CDR2 FQNEAQ (reference sequence). The CDR3 DNA reads as TGTGCCAGCAGCCCTCAGGGGGGCGAGACTGAAGCTTTCTTT. It translates to CASSPQGGETEAFF.

J is TRBJ1-1 and V is TRBV10-3, with a possible D match to TRBD1 (5 bases). With 2 bases removed from V and 5 bases from J, the gap between germline ends came to 12 bases. This CDR3 is built from 14 residues. In germline, CDR1 is ENHRY, CDR2 SYGVKD. The CDR3 nucleotides read TGTGCCATCAGTGAGGGGGCTCGATGGACTGAAGCTTTCTTT. It codes for CAISEGARWTEAFF.

The chain links TRBV7-3 to TRBJ2-1, with D possibly TRBD1 on 6 matching bases. V was pared by 0 bases and J by 9 bases, with 9 bases between. The CDR3 extends over 13 amino acids. From germline, CDR1 is SGHTA and CDR2 FQGTGA. CDR3 sequence: CASSLTQGGEQFF. The DNA of the CDR3 is TGTGCCAGCAGCTTAACACAGGGCGGTGAGCAGTTCTTC.

The chain uses TRBV7-3 and TRBJ2-2; D uncertain. V dropped 2 bases and J dropped 4 bases, with 8 bases sitting between them. In germline, CDR1 is SGHTA, CDR2 FQGTGA. This CDR3 is 14 amino acids long. DNA for the CDR3: TGTGCCAGCAGCTTACTAGGAGCCACCGGGGAGCTGTTTTTT. Its protein product is CASSLLGATGELFF.

The genes are TRBV11-2 and TRBJ1-1, with D perhaps matching TRBD1 (6 bases). Germline CDR1 SGHAT, CDR2 FQNNGV. Trimming cost V 5 bases and J 6 bases, with 13 bases left between them. This CDR3 spans 13 amino acids. The DNA of the CDR3 is TGTGCCAGCAGCAGGGGGGGGGTTCCTGAAGCTTTCTTT. Amino acids: CASSRGGVPEAFF. The full variable domain, in which reference TRBV11-2 and TRBJ1-1 provide the parts outside the CDR3, is EAGVAQSPRYKIIEKRQSVAFWCNPISGHATLYWYQQILGQGPKLLIQFQNNGVVDDSQLPKDRFSAERLKGVDSTLKIQPAKLEDSAVYLCASSRGGVPEAFFGQGTRLTVV.

The genes are TRBV15 and TRBJ2-7, with D possibly being TRBD1 (5 bases). CDR1 is LNHNV, CDR2 YYDKDF, per germline (reference sequence). V was trimmed by 0 bases and J by 4 bases, leaving 7 bases between them. This CDR3 has 13 amino acids. The CDR3 reads CATSRDSGYEQYF. The CDR3 bases are TGTGCCACCAGCAGAGATTCAGGGTACGAGCAGTACTTC.

The chain has TRBV7-9 and TRBJ2-1; 9 nucleotides agree with TRBD1. Germline V CDR1 and CDR2: SEHNR, FQNEAQ (reference sequence). The CDR3 sequence is 16 residues long. V trimming: 6 bases; J trimming: 5 bases; junction bases outside the gene matches: 11. CDR3 nucleotide sequence: TGTGCCAGCAGATCTCTTTTTAGGACAGGGGACAATGAGCAGTTCTTC. This sequence encodes CASRSLFRTGDNEQFF. Combining the CDR3 with reference TRBV7-9 and TRBJ2-1 gives the whole variable domain DTGVSQNPRHKITKRGQNVTFRCDPISEHNRLYWYRQTLGQGPEFLTYFQNEAQLEKSRLLSDRFSAERPKGSFSTLEIQRTEQGDSAMYLCASRSLFRTGDNEQFFGPGTRLTVL.

In regard to this clone: Other DNA variants within this sample encode the same CDR3. The V gene is TRBV6-6, the J gene TRBJ1-2; possibly TRBD1 for D (5 bases). Germline values: CDR1 MNHNY, CDR2 SVGAGI (reference sequence). With 2 bases removed from V and 1 base from J, the gap between germline ends came to 8 bases. The CDR3 contains 14 residues. The CDR3 bases are TGTGCCAGCAGTTACCTTCAGGGTAACTATGGCTACACCTTC. Translation gives CASSYLQGNYGYTF.

This sequence joins TRBV6-1 and TRBJ2-2; a weak D match, TRBD1 (6 bases). Germline-derived CDR1 and CDR2 are MNHNS and SASEGT. Deletions cut 4 bases from V and 7 bases from J, with 13 bases between. The length of the CDR3 is 14 residues. CDR3 amino acids: CASSASGEGGELFF. Here the CDR3 DNA reads TGTGCCAGCAGTGCCTCAGGGGAAGGCGGGGAGCTGTTTTTT.

The chain couples TRBV5-4 to TRBJ2-2; 13 nucleotides match TRBD2. V lost 6 bases and J lost 4; bases outside the gene matches: 6. The CDR3 spans 16 residues. Germline V gene lookup returns CDR1 SGHNT and CDR2 YYREEE (reference sequence). CDR3: CASNLLAGGRTGELFF. The CDR3 coding sequence is TGTGCCAGCAACCTACTAGCGGGGGGGCGCACCGGGGAGCTGTTTTTT.

The J gene is TRBJ2-1, the V gene TRBV7-7, with 7 bases identical to TRBD2. The CDR3 length is 13 residues. The trim removed 5 bases at V and 6 bases at J, leaving 4 bases unmatched. From germline, CDR1 is SSHAT and CDR2 FNYEAQ (reference sequence). CDR3 coding DNA: TGTGCCAGCAGCCTATCGGGGGGCAATGAGCAGTTCTTC. As protein: CASSLSGGNEQFF.

V usage is TRBV18 and J usage is TRBJ2-1; weak D call: TRBD2 (6 bases). The CDR3 sequence is 16 residues long. From germline, CDR1 is KGHSH and CDR2 LQKENI. V was cut by 6 bases and J by 1 base, with 16 bases left in between. The CDR3 nucleotides read TGTGCCAGCTCCAGCCACCAGGGAGGATCCTACAATGAGCAGTTCTTC. Encoded protein: CASSSHQGGSYNEQFF.